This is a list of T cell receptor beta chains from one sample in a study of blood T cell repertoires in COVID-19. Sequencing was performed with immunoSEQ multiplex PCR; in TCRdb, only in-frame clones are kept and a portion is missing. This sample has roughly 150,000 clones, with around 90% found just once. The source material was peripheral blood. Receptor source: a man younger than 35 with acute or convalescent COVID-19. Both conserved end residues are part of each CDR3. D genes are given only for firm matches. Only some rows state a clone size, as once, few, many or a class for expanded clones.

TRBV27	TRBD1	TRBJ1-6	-	CASSPLGQASSYNSPLHF	TGTGCCAGCAGTCCCCTGGGACAGGCTAGCTCCTATAATTCACCCCTCCACTTT
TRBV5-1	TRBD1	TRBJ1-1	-	CASSLAVGGARNTEAFF	TGCGCCAGCAGCTTGGCCGTAGGGGGCGCAAGGAACACTGAAGCTTTCTTT
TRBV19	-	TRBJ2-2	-	CASSIGGRKLFF	TGTGCCAGTAGTATAGGTGGCCGAAAGCTGTTTTTT
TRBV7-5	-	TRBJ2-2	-	CVSGLGAHTGELFF	TGTGTCAGTGGCTTGGGGGCGCACACCGGGGAGCTGTTTTTT
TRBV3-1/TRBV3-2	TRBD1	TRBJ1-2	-	CASSPRGTVSYGYTF	TGTGCCAGCAGTCCCAGGGGGACTGTGTCCTATGGCTACACCTTC
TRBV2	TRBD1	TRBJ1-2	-	CASSERGPSYGYTF	TGTGCCAGCAGTGAAAGGGGGCCCTCCTATGGCTACACCTTC
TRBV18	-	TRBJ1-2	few	CASLPGGTYGYTF	TGTGCCAGCTTACCCGGAGGAACCTATGGCTACACCTTC
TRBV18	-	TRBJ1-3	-	CASSPSTFSGNTIYF	TGTGCCAGCTCACCATCCACTTTTTCTGGAAACACCATATATTTT
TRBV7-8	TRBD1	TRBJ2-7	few	CASSPLHLGQGSSYEQYF	TGTGCCAGCAGCCCACTCCACCTCGGACAGGGAAGCTCCTACGAGCAGTACTTC
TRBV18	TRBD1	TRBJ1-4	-	CASSPREGASNEKLFF	TGTGCCAGCTCACCGAGAGAGGGGGCATCTAATGAAAAACTGTTTTTT
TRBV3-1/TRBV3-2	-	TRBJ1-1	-	CASSQMGAQEAFF	TGTGCCAGCAGCCAAATGGGGGCCCAGGAAGCTTTCTTT
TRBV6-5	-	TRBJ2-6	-	CASSAATAGANVLTF	TGTGCCAGCAGCGCCGCTACAGCTGGGGCCAACGTCCTGACTTTC
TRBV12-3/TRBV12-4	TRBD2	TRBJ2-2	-	CAWGTTNTGELFF	TGTGCATGGGGGACTACGAACACCGGGGAGCTGTTTTTT
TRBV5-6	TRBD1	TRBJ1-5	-	CASSANRGYSNQPQHF	TGTGCCAGCAGCGCAAACAGGGGTTATAGCAATCAGCCCCAGCATTTT
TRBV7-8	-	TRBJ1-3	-	CASSTVSSGNTIYF	TGTGCCAGCAGCACCGTCAGCTCTGGAAACACCATATATTTT
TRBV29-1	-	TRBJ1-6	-	CSVGSSYNSPLHF	TGCAGCGTTGGCAGCTCCTATAATTCACCCCTCCACTTT
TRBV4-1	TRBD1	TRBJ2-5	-	CASSLHLAVGQGAPKTQYF	TGCGCCAGCAGCCTGCACCTCGCCGTCGGACAGGGAGCCCCAAAGACCCAGTACTTC
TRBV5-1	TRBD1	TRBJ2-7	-	CASTVSGTGTSYEQYF	TGCGCCAGCACCGTCTCCGGGACAGGGACGAGTTACGAGCAGTACTTC
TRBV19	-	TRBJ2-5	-	CASSIGPRGNQETQYF	TGTGCCAGTAGTATAGGCCCCCGGGGAAACCAAGAGACCCAGTACTTC
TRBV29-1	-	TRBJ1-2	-	CSVGGDNYGYTF	TGCAGCGTTGGGGGGGACAACTATGGCTACACCTTC
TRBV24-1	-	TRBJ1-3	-	CATSDGGRGSGNTIYF	TGTGCCACCAGTGATGGGGGGAGAGGTTCTGGAAACACCATATATTTT
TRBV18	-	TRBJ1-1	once	CASSLGGGMNTEAFF	TGTGCCAGCTCATTAGGTGGGGGGATGAACACTGAAGCTTTCTTT
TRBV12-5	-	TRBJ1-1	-	CASGLAHGQGLMNTEAFF	TGTGCTAGTGGTTTGGCCCACGGTCAGGGGCTGATGAACACTGAAGCTTTCTTT
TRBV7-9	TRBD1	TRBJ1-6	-	CASSSPDRIAYNSPLHF	TGTGCCAGCAGCTCACCGGACAGGATTGCCTATAATTCACCCCTCCACTTT
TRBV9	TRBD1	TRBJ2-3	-	CASSVGGGADTQYF	TGTGCCAGCAGCGTAGGAGGGGGCGCGGATACGCAGTATTTT
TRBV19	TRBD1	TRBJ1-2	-	CASSITTGFLGYTF	TGTGCCAGTAGTATAACGACAGGGTTTCTTGGCTACACCTTC
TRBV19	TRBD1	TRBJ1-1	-	CASSIIGQGAFF	TGTGCCAGTAGTATCATCGGACAGGGAGCTTTCTTT
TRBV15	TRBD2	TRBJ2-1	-	CATSRGGLAGVSEQFF	TGTGCCACCAGCAGAGGGGGACTAGCGGGAGTGTCTGAGCAGTTCTTC